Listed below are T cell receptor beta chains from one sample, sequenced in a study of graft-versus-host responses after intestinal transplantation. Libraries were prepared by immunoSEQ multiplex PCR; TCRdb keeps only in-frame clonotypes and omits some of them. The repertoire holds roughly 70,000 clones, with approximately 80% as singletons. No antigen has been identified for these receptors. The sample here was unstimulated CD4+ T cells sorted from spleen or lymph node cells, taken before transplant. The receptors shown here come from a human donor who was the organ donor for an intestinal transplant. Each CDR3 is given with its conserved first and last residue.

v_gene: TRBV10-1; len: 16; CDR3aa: CASSGAPLSSYNEQFF
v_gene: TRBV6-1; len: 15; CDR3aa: CASARTSGLYNEQFF
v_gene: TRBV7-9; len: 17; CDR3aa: CASSRSGQGGYTGELFF
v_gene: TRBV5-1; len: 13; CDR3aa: CASSLVRDTEAFF
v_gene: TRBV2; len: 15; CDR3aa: CASTNGQEDNEKLFF
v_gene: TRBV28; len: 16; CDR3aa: CASSSGPGQGFKPQHF
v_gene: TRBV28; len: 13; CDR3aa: CASKDSSRRGAFF
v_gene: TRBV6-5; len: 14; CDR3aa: CASNDGGGQETQYF
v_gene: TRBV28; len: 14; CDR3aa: CASSPMDRAYGYTF
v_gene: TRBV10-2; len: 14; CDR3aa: CASSDAGINEKLFF
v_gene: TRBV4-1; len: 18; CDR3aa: CASSQFPRSLPGSYGYTF
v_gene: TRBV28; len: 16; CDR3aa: CASSLPPAAINTEAFF
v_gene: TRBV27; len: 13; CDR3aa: CASSQMPGGELFF
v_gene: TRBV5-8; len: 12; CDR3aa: CASSFRDSPLHF
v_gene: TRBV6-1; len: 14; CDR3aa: CASSDRSSADTQYF
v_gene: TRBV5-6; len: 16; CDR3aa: CASSLDGSGRSGTQYF
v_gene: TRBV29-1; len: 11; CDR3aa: CSVAPGSEAFF
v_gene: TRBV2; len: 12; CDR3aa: CATAGGPDTQYF
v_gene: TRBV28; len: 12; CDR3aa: CAIEGGTDTQYF
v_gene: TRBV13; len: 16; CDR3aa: CASSLERTAPNYGYTF
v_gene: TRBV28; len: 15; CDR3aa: CASSPYRWRTDTQYF
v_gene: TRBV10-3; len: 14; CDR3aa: CAISEGRDTGELFF
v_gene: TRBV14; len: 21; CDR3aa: CASSPDSFRRFLNSGNQPQHF
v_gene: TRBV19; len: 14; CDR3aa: CASSATGSGNTIYF
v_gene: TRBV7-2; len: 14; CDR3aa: CASSLVGGTDTQYF
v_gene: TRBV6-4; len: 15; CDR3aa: CASSASTTGGSGYTF
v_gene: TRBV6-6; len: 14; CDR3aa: CASSSGISGNTIYF
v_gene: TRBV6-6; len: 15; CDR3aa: CASSYLDSSGNTIYF
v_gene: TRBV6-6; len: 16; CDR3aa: CASSYGTGGRADTQYF
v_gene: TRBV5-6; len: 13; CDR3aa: CASSLNRIEKLFF
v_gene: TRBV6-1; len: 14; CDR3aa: CASSVLQGRDEQFF
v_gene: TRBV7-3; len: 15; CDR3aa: CASSNQGAGANVLTF